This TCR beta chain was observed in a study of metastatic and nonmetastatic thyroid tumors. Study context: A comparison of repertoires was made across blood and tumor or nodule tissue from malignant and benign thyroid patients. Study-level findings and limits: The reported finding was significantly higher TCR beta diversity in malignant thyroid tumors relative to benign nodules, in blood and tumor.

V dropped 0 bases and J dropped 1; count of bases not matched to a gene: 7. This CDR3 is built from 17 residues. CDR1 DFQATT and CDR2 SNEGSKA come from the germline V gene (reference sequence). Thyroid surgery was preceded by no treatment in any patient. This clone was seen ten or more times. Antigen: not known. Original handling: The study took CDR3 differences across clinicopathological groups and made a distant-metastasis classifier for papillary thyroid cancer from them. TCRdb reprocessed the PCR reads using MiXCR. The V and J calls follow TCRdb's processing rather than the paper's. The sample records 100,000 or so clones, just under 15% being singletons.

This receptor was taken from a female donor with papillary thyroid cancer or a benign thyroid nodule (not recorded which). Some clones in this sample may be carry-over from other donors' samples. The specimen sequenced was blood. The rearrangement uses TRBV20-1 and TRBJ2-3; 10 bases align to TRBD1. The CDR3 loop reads CSARDPTGTGGTDTQYF. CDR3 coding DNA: TGCAGTGCTAGAGACCCCACCGGGACAGGGGGCACAGATACGCAGTATTTT.